This T cell receptor (beta chain) originates from a study of long-term antiretroviral therapy in people with HIV. From germline, CDR1 is LNHNV and CDR2 YYDKDF (reference sequence). The CDR3 extends over 15 amino acids. The V segment lost 4 bases and the J segment 6 bases; nucleotides outside the gene matches: 9. The immunoSEQ assay was v3.0, run at survey level. The protocol was immunoSEQ multiplex PCR, while the TCRdb copy is restricted to in-frame clones and leaves out a portion. This repertoire shows about 21,000 clones, around 86% found once; its top ten account for around 12%. Every participant with HIV received treatment in the United States. Amounts of roughly 0.85-10 million cryopreserved PBMC were held in the samples before DNA extraction. Study results and caveats: Blood, drawn from about 2004 to 2018, may reflect older ART regimens. Controls exceeded HIV repertoires in CDR3 length range.

Concerning this clone itself: Its target is not known.

This receptor was identified in a man aged 35-49 years with HIV. The chain couples TRBV15 to TRBJ2-3; 8 bases line up with TRBD2. Source: unsorted PBMCs, taken 0.1 years before starting antiretroviral therapy. As DNA, the CDR3 is TGTGCCACCAGCAAACTTCGAGCGGGGGTCGATACGCAGTATTTT. This sequence encodes CATSKLRAGVDTQYF.